Sequencing of this TCR beta chain was carried out in a study of immune aging and cytomegalovirus after organ transplant (dated by TCRdb to 2020 to 2023). At the level of the whole study: All transplant recipients received three-drug immunosuppression with prednisone, tacrolimus, and mycophenolate.

The investigation overall reported the following: Following viremia, aged-phenotype cells rose post-transplant in clones of any size, with the rise occurring earlier in large clones (days 200-264) than in small clones. Because CD57 was not measured in the sequencing data, a conservative gene-based aging definition was used instead. Large clones contained a bigger proportion of TEMRA cells, and over time the seven largest clones (around 1,900 cells) picked up aged and TEMRA cells and lost TCM cells.

This specimen's time point label, interpreted: five sample-tagged time points from pre-transplant (day -1) to day 368 post-transplant, pooled. PBMC were thawed and then stimulated for 11 to 13 hours with a CMV IE-1 overlapping peptide library, with no transport inhibitors added. After being thawed and rested overnight, the cells were stimulated in R10 medium along with CD28/CD49d costimulation. The IE-1 peptide library was composed of 15-amino-acid peptides with overlaps of 11 amino acids. Each time point was barcoded with BD Single-Cell Multiplexing Kit Sample Tags, pooled, and stained with oligo-conjugated anti-CD45RA plus sorting antibodies. A BD FACSAria III was used to sort CMV-responsive CD8+CD137+ and CD4+CD154+ T cells at 4-way purity. Blood samples were drawn into EDTA vacutainers and processed by Ficoll gradient within 1-24 hours. V loses 4 bases of germline sequence and J loses 12 bases, and the interval between the two ends is 10 bases. CDR1 is given as MNHNY and CDR2 as SVGAGI, both from the germline V gene (reference sequence). The CDR3 sequence holds 11 residues, the cysteine and phenylalanine included. CDR3 DNA only is kept here, 33 bases in frame from base 1.

About this clonotype itself: No cognate antigen has been identified for it. Qualities for individual bases were not recorded, and no much larger clone is one base off.

The library was made by single-cell sequencing. TCRdb names Illumina NovaSeq 6000 as the instrument used. For cell capture and library preparation, the team used the BD Rhapsody Targeted mRNA and AbSeq Reagent Kit in a microwell format. The libraries included TCR, sample tags, AbSeq, and targeted mRNA from the Human T-Cell Expression Panel, along with custom TOX and TOX2 primers. Sequencing of the libraries was done on an Illumina NovaSeq. On the study's bioinformatics: The analysis covered about 10,000 cells in total, of which some 6,900 were CD8 T cells and approximately 4,500 were CD8 T cells with an identifiable TCR CDR3. The BD Rhapsody Targeted Analysis Pipeline, including V(D)J processing, was run on the Seven Bridges Genomics platform to process the raw data. SeqGeq 1.6.0 was used for quality control, Sample Tag demultiplexing with Lex-BDSMK, clone identification with VDJ Explorer, and Seurat clustering. Clones making up <1% of CD8 T cells were classified as non-expanded, and clones making up >2.5% of the sample were classified as clonal expansions. TCRdb reanalyzed the raw reads on its own, using fastp at Q25 for trimming and MiXCR for clone calling, and kept in-frame beta chains. Rows merge per CDR3 protein into single entries with the most common DNA and genes. The authors' filters were not applied to this entry. Within this sample are around 21,000 distinct CDR3 sequences, with around 34% of them counted one time only. 25% of the sample rests with the top ten.

The chain joins TRBV6-6 to TRBJ2-1; the D gene is perhaps TRBD2, on 6 matching bases. The TCR comes from a female donor who had a heart transplant and CMV viremia. Source: CMV peptide-activated CD4+ and CD8+ T cells sorted from blood, taken at five time points, pooled. The sample's cell subset or site label is to be understood as: sorted CD8+CD137+ and CD4+CD154+ T cells after about 11 h CMV IE-1 peptide stimulation. The bases are TGTGCCAGCAGTTTCGGGGGTCTGCAGTTCTTC. The encoded protein is CASSFGGLQFF.